What follows are 6 T cell receptor beta chains derived from one specimen sequenced in a study of blood T cells in healthy people across ages (dated by TCRdb to 2013 to 2016). To prepare the library, 5' RACE was applied. For sequencing, an Illumina HiSeq 2500 was employed. A second PCR of roughly 7 to 11 cycles was performed with a sample-barcoded 5' primer and a J-beta primer mix. In TCRdb, the public reads were trimmed at Q25 with fastp and aligned with MiXCR, with productive beta chains retained. Rows are combined by CDR3 protein, so each entry shows the most common genes and DNA. The sample data list about 680,000 distinct CDR3 sequences, and approximately 49% of these were observed just once. The ten biggest clones cover under 35% of the sample. Material for sequencing was blood. The receptor source for this set is a woman in her fifties or sixties in good health.

V gene TRBV20-1 combines with J gene TRBJ2-7; D is possibly TRBD1 (5 bases). The CDR3 contains 12 residues. Between the trimmed V and J ends, which lost 6 bases and 2 bases, there was a span of 11 bases. CDR1 is DFQATT, CDR2 SNEGSKA, per germline (reference sequence). The DNA for the CDR3 is TGCAGTGCGAGGCCCAGGGCCTACGAGCAGTACTTC. Translating it yields CSARPRAYEQYF.

The chain recombines TRBV12-3 or TRBV12-4 with TRBJ2-4; the match to TRBD1 covers 9 bases. The V gene end was trimmed by 6 bases and the J gene end by 0 bases; junction bases not matched to a gene: 15. CDR3 length: 19 residues. The DNA of the CDR3 is TGTGCCAGCAGCCCCGGGGGACAGGGTGTTACCCCAGCCAAAAACATTCAGTACTTC. This codes for CASSPGGQGVTPAKNIQYF.

This clonotype was found many times. This chain joins TRBV12-3 or TRBV12-4 and TRBJ2-7; 15 nucleotides line up with TRBD2. CDR3 length: 16 residues. Trimming at V came to 4 bases and at J to 6 bases, leaving 7 bases not matched to a gene. The CDR3 sequence is CASSSGTSGRFTEQYF. Written as DNA, the CDR3 is TGTGCCAGCAGTTCCGGGACTAGCGGGAGGTTTACCGAGCAGTACTTC.

The chain joins TRBV7-8 to TRBJ1-5, with D perhaps matching TRBD1 (6 bases). The ends were cut back, 2 bases at V and 7 bases at J, with 24 bases in the middle. This CDR3 spans 18 amino acids. Germline V CDR1 and CDR2: SGHVS, FQNEAQ. The CDR3 here is CASSLTRGGQGLNQPQHF. Here the CDR3 DNA reads TGTGCCAGCAGCTTAACGAGGGGGGGGCAGGGGCTCAACCAGCCCCAGCATTTT.

The chain uses TRBV12-3 or TRBV12-4 and TRBJ2-7; 7 bases fit TRBD2. The J call is uncertain, as TRBJ2-5 better fits the DNA end. The length of the CDR3 is 13 residues. The CDR3 loop is CASSWGTTETQYF. For the CDR3, the DNA is TGTGCCAGCAGTTGGGGGACTACAGAGACCCAGTACTTC.

This chain uses TRBV7-3 with TRBJ1-2; D remains unclear. Trimming shortened V by 4 bases and J by 6 bases, and 12 bases separated the two germline ends. Germline V gives CDR1 SGHTA, CDR2 FQGTGA. The CDR3 is 13 residues long. CDR3 sequence: CASSYGPSDGYTF. For the CDR3, the DNA is TGTGCCAGCAGCTACGGGCCCTCCGATGGCTACACCTTC.